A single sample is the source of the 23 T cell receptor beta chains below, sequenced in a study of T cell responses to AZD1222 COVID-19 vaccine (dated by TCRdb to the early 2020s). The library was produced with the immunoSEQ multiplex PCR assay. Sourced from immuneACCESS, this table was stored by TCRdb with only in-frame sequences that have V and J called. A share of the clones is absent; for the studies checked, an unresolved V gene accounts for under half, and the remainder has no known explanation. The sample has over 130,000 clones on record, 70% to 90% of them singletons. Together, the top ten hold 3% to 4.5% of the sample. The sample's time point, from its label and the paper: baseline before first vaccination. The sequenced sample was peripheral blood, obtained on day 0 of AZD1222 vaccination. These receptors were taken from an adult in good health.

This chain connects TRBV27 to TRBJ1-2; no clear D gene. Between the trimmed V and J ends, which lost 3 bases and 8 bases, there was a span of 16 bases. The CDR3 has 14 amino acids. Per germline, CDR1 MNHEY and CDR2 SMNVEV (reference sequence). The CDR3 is CASSFRGAVGGYTF. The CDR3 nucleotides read TGTGCCAGCAGTTTTCGGGGAGCAGTTGGCGGCTACACCTTC.

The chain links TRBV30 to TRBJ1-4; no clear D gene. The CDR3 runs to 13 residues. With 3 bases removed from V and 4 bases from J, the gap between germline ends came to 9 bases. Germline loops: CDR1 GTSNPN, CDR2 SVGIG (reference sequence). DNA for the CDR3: TGTGCCTGGAGATGGGGTAGTAATGAAAAACTGTTTTTT. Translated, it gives CAWRWGSNEKLFF.

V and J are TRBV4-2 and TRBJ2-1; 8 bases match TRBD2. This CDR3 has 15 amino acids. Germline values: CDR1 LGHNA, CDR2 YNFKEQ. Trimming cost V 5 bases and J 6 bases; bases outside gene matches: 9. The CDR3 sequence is CASSEGLVRVNEQFF. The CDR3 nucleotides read TGTGCCAGCAGCGAGGGACTAGTGAGAGTCAATGAGCAGTTCTTC.

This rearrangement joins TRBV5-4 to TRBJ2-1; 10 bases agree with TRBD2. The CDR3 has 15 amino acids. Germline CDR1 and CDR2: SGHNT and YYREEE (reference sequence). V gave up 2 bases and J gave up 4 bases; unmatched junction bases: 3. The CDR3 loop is CASSLTSGVYNEQFF. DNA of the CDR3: TGTGCCAGCAGCTTAACTAGCGGGGTGTACAATGAGCAGTTCTTC. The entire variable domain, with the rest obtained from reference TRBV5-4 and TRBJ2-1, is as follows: ETGVTQSPTHLIKTRGQQVTLRCSSQSGHNTVSWYQQALGQGPQFIFQYYREEENGRGNFPPRFSGLQFPNYSSELNVNALELDDSALYLCASSLTSGVYNEQFFGPGTRLTVL.

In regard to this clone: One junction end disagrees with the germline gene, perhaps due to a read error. The CDR3, as DNA: TGTGCCAGCAGCTTAGGGACGGTTAACAATGGCTACACCTTC. It encodes CASSLGTVNNGYTF. V is TRBV7-9 and J is TRBJ1-2; D unresolved. The CDR3 extends over 14 amino acids. Germline V gives CDR1 SEHNR, CDR2 FQNEAQ (reference sequence).

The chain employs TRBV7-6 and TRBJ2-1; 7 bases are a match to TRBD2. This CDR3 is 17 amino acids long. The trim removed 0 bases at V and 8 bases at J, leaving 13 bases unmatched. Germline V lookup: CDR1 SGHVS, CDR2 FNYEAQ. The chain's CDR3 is CASSLAMLGEGVYEQFF. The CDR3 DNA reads TGTGCCAGCAGCTTAGCTATGTTGGGGGAGGGTGTTTATGAGCAGTTCTTC.

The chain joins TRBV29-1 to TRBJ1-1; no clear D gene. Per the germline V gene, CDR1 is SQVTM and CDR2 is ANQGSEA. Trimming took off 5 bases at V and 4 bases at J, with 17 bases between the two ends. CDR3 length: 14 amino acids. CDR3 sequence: CSVHPPRRGTEAFF. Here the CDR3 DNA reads TGCAGCGTTCACCCCCCGCGGCGAGGCACTGAAGCTTTCTTT.

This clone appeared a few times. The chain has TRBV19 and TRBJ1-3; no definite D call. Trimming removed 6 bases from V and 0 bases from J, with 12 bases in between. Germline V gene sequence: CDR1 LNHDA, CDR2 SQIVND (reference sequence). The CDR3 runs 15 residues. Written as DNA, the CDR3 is TGTGCCAGTAGAATGAGGAGGGACTCTGGAAACACCATATATTTT. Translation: CASRMRRDSGNTIYF.

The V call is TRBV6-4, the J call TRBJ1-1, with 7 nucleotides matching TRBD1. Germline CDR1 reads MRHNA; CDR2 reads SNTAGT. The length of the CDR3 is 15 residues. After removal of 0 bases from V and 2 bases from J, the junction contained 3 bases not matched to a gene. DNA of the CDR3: TGTGCCAGCAGTGACTCCCCAGGGGGAAACACTGAAGCTTTCTTT. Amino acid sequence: CASSDSPGGNTEAFF.

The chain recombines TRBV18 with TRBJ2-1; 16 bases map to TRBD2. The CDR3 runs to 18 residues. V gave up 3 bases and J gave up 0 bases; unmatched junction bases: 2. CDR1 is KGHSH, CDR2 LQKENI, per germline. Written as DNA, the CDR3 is TGTGCCAGCTCACCGGGACTAGCGGGAGGGCCCTCCTACAATGAGCAGTTCTTC. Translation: CASSPGLAGGPSYNEQFF.

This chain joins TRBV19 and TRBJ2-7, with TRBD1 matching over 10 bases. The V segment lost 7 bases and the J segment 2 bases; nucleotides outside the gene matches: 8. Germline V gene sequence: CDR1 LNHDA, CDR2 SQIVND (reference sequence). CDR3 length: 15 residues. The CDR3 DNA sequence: TGTGCCAGTACTACCGGGACAGGGGTTACCTACGAGCAGTACTTC. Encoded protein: CASTTGTGVTYEQYF.

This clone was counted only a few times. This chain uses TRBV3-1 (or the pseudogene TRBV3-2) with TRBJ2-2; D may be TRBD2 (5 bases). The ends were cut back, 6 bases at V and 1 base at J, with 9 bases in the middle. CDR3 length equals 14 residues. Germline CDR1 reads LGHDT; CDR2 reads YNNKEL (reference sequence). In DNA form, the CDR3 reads TGTGCCAGCAGGGGAGACGGGAACACCGGGGAGCTGTTTTTT. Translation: CASRGDGNTGELFF.

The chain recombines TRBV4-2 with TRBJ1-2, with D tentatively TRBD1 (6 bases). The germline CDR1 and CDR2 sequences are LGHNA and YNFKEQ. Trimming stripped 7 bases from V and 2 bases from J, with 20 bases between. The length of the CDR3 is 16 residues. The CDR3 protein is CASTQGRFRENYGYTF. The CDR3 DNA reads TGTGCCAGCACCCAGGGGAGGTTCAGGGAAAACTATGGCTACACCTTC.

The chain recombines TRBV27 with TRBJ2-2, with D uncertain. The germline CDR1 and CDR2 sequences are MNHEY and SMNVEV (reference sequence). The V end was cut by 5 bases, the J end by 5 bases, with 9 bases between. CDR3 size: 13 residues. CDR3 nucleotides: TGTGCCAGCAGTCTCGATGGGACCGGGGAGCTGTTTTTT. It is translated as CASSLDGTGELFF.

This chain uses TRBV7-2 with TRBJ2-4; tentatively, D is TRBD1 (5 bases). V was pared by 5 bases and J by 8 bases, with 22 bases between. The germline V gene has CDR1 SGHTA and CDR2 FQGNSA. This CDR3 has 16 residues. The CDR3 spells CASSARGGAQGDIQYF. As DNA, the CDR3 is TGTGCCAGCAGCGCACGTGGTGGGGCCCAAGGGGACATTCAGTACTTC.

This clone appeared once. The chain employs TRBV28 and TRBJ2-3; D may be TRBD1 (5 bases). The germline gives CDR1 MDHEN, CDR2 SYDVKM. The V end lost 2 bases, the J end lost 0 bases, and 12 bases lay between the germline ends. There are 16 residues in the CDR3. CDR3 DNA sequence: TGTGCCAGCAGTTTAGCAGGGATTACTAGCACAGATACGCAGTATTTT. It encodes CASSLAGITSTDTQYF.

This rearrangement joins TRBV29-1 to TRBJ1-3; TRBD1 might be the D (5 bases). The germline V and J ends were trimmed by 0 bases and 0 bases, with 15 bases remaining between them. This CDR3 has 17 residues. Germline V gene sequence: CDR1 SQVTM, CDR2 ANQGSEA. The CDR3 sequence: CSVEDRWGSPSGNTIYF. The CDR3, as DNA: TGCAGCGTTGAAGATCGGTGGGGGTCCCCCTCTGGAAACACCATATATTTT.

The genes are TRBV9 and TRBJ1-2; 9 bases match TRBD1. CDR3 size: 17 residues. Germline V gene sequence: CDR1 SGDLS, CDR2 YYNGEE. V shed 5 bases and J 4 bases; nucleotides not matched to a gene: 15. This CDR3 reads CASSVRDRVGFSYGYTF. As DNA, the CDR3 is TGTGCCAGCAGTGTTCGGGACAGGGTAGGATTTAGCTATGGCTACACCTTC.

CDR3 in amino acids: CASSFLRAEAFF. The CDR3 bases are TGTGCCAGCAGTTTCCTCAGGGCTGAAGCTTTCTTT. The chain is built from TRBV6-2 or TRBV6-3 and TRBJ1-1; TRBD1 is a possible D gene (5 bases). Per germline, CDR1 MNHEY and CDR2 SVGEGT. Trimming shortened V by 4 bases and J by 6 bases, and 9 bases separated the two germline ends. The CDR3 sequence is 12 residues long.

The CDR3 DNA reads as TGTGCCAGCAGTGAACTTGCTGGGGCCAACGTCCTGACTTTC. Its translation is CASSELAGANVLTF. V usage is TRBV6-1 and J usage is TRBJ2-6; D is uncertain. The CDR3 is 14 residues long. V was trimmed by 2 bases and J by 2 bases, leaving 4 bases between them. Germline V gene data show CDR1 as MNHNS and CDR2 as SASEGT.

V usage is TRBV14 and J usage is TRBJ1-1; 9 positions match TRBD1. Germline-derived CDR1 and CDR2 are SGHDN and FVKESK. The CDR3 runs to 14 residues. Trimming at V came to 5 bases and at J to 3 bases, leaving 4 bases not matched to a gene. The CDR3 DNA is TGTGCCAGCAGCGTATGGGACAGGGACACTGAAGCTTTCTTT. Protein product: CASSVWDRDTEAFF.

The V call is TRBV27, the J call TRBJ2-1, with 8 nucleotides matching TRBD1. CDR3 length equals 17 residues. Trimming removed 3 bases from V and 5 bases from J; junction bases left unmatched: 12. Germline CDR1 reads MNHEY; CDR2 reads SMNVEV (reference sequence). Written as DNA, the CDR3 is TGTGCCAGCAGTTTTAGGGGACAGGTGATCCCTGACAATGAGCAGTTCTTC. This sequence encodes CASSFRGQVIPDNEQFF.

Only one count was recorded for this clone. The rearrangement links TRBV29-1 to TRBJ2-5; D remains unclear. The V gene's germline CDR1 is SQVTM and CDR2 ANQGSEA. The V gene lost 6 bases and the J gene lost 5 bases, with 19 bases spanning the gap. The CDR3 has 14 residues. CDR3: CSVARASLGETQYF. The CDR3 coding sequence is TGCAGCGTAGCAAGGGCCTCCCTGGGGGAGACCCAGTACTTC.